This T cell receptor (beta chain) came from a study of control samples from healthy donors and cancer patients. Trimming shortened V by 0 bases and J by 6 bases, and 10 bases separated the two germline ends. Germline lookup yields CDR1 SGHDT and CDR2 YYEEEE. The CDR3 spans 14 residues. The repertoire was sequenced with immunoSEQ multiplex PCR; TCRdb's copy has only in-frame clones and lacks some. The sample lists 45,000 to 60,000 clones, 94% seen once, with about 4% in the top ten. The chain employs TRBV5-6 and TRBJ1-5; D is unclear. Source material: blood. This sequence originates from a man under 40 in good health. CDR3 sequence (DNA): TGTGCCAGCAGCTTGGCCGACGGCCGTCAGCCCCAGCATTTT. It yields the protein CASSLADGRQPQHF.